The present T cell receptor (beta chain) was sequenced within a study of T cell clonotyping in hematopoietic cell transplantation. Noted time point: recipient sample about 28 days before transplant, after cytoreduction. The V gene's germline CDR1 is MNHNS and CDR2 SASEGT. The V end was cut by 4 bases, the J end by 3 bases, with 16 bases between. This CDR3 has 16 residues. Some clones are missing from TCRdb's copy, which holds only in-frame ones; the method was immunoSEQ multiplex PCR. The repertoire holds tens of thousands of clones, with 90% to 96% as singletons. The chain links TRBV6-1 to TRBJ1-5, with D tentatively TRBD1 (6 bases). Sequencing was performed on peripheral blood mononuclear cells, taken before stem cell transplant. This TCR derives from a woman aged 50 to 60 with acute myeloid leukemia. Some clones in this sample may be carry-over from other donors' samples. The CDR3 is CASSASQGIVNQPQHF. The CDR3 DNA reads as TGTGCCAGCAGTGCCTCCCAGGGGATCGTCAATCAGCCCCAGCATTTT.